This is a list of T cell receptor beta chains from one sample in a study of cytotoxic CD8 clonotypes in ibrutinib-treated CLL. Clones were sequenced by immunoSEQ multiplex PCR, and TCRdb holds only the in-frame ones, with some missing. The sample has 10,000 to 15,000 clones; approximately 67% are singletons. The material was PBMCs, obtained before ibrutinib treatment. The receptors stem from a human donor with chronic lymphocytic leukemia. Both conserved end residues are part of each CDR3. D genes are given only for firm matches. Where a row states a size, it is once, few, many or the class of an expanded clone; other rows omit it.

clone_size	d_call	j_call	v_call	cdr3_aa	cdr3_nt
-	TRBD2	TRBJ2-5	TRBV9	CASSVTSGKGGETQYF	TGTGCCAGCAGCGTAACTAGCGGGAAAGGGGGAGAGACCCAGTACTTC
once	-	TRBJ1-1	TRBV29-1	CSVKVLGVNTEAFF	TGCAGCGTTAAGGTTTTGGGCGTGAACACTGAAGCTTTCTTT
-	-	TRBJ2-5	TRBV6-6	CASSWTDQETQYF	TGTGCCAGCAGTTGGACGGACCAAGAGACCCAGTACTTC
few	-	TRBJ1-4	TRBV5-6	CASSLQDAREKLFF	TGTGCCAGCAGTTTGCAGGACGCTCGTGAAAAACTGTTTTTT
few	-	TRBJ2-2	TRBV4-2	CASSQVGDLNGELFF	TGTGCCAGCAGCCAAGTAGGGGATCTCAACGGGGAGCTGTTTTTT
few	TRBD1	TRBJ1-3	TRBV5-1	CASSPQVGQGVGNTIYF	TGCGCCAGCAGCCCCCAGGTCGGTCAGGGGGTCGGAAACACCATATATTTT
-	-	TRBJ2-3	TRBV29-1	CSVPITPGVDTDTQYF	TGCAGCGTCCCCATAACCCCCGGGGTTGACACAGATACGCAGTATTTT
-	TRBD2	TRBJ2-3	TRBV15	CAVGGLAGNTDTQYF	TGTGCCGTCGGGGGTCTAGCGGGAAACACAGATACGCAGTATTTT
few	-	TRBJ1-3	TRBV28	CASTGKTGNTIYF	TGTGCCAGCACTGGCAAAACTGGAAACACCATATATTTT
-	TRBD2	TRBJ2-1	TRBV5-4	CASSLARGLAGPGQFF	TGTGCCAGCAGCTTGGCCCGAGGACTAGCGGGGCCGGGGCAGTTCTTC
-	TRBD2	TRBJ2-3	TRBV2	CATATSKGSTDTQYF	TGTGCCACAGCGACTAGCAAAGGGAGCACAGATACGCAGTATTTT
few	TRBD2	TRBJ2-3	TRBV2	CASSEFRWGGSTDTQYF	TGTGCCAGCAGTGAATTTAGGTGGGGGGGGAGCACAGATACGCAGTATTTT
once	-	TRBJ2-7	TRBV30	CAWSVRHPYEQYF	TGTGCCTGGAGTGTCAGACACCCCTACGAGCAGTACTTC
-	TRBD1	TRBJ2-5	TRBV9	CASSADRGVETQYF	TGTGCCAGCAGCGCCGACAGGGGGGTTGAGACCCAGTACTTC